This passage covers 10 T cell receptor beta chains from one sample sequenced in a study of blood T cell repertoires in COVID-19. Method: immunoSEQ multiplex PCR; TCRdb's copy keeps in-frame clones and lacks some. The data show around 310,000 clones, approximately 91% seen once. Sequencing input: peripheral blood. These receptors were collected from a woman aged 55-70 years with acute or convalescent COVID-19.

CDR3 bases: TGTGCCAGCAGCCGCTTAGAGGACACTGAAGCTTTCTTT. Its protein is CASSRLEDTEAFF. This chain connects TRBV4-2 to TRBJ1-1; D gene unclear. The germline CDR1 and CDR2 sequences are LGHNA and YNFKEQ. This CDR3 is 13 amino acids long. The V gene lost 4 bases and the J gene lost 3 bases, with 9 bases spanning the gap.

This clone was seen once. This chain joins TRBV5-1 and TRBJ2-3; 8 bases line up with TRBD2. The CDR3 consists of 14 residues. The J segment lost 4 bases and the V segment lost 7 bases, leaving 8 bases of the junction unmatched. Germline V gene sequence: CDR1 SGHRS, CDR2 YFSETQ. CDR3 nucleotide sequence: TGCGCCAGCGCGGCGAGCGGGGGAGCAGATACGCAGTATTTT. This codes for CASAASGGADTQYF.

The chain uses TRBV2 and TRBJ1-2, with TRBD1 identical over 12 bases. The CDR3 is made up of 15 amino acids. Germline CDR1 and CDR2: SNHLY and FYNNEI. V dropped 6 bases and J dropped 4; count of bases not matched to a gene: 6. CDR3 nucleotide sequence: TGTGCCAGCAGCGCAGGGACAGGGGGCGTCTATGGCTACACCTTC. This sequence encodes CASSAGTGGVYGYTF.

The V call is TRBV7-3, the J call TRBJ1-2; TRBD1 matches 12 bases. The junction had 6 bases not matched to a gene; V was cut back by 5 bases and J by 8 bases. CDR3 size: 14 residues. The V gene's germline CDR1 is SGHTA and CDR2 FQGTGA. In nucleotides, the CDR3 is TGTGCCAGCAGCCCGGGGACAGGGGGCACGGGCTACACCTTC. Translation: CASSPGTGGTGYTF.

The chain joins TRBV27 to TRBJ1-5, with 7 bases lining up with TRBD1. Losses at the gene ends were 4 bases for V and 4 bases for J; bases not matched to a gene: 4. This CDR3 is 14 amino acids long. Germline loops: CDR1 MNHEY, CDR2 SMNVEV (reference sequence). CDR3: CASSSRQGNQPQHF. The CDR3 nucleotides are TGTGCCAGCAGTTCGCGACAGGGTAATCAGCCCCAGCATTTT.

The chain joins TRBV6-5 to TRBJ1-5; D perhaps matches TRBD1 (6 bases). Deletions cut 0 bases from V and 4 bases from J, with 13 bases between. This CDR3 region has 16 residues. The germline V gene encodes CDR1 MNHEY and CDR2 SVGAGI. The CDR3: CASSYSYTGRNQPQHF. The CDR3 DNA follows: TGTGCCAGCAGTTACTCGTATACAGGGAGAAATCAGCCCCAGCATTTT.

The V call is TRBV7-9, the J call TRBJ2-7; possibly TRBD1 for D (6 bases). Germline lookup yields CDR1 SEHNR and CDR2 FQNEAQ (reference sequence). This CDR3 has 16 residues. The ends were cut back, 1 base at V and 6 bases at J, with 19 bases in the middle. The DNA for the CDR3 is TGTGCCAGCAGCTTAGGTAGTTACAGGGTATCGGGCGAGCAGTACTTC. This gives the protein CASSLGSYRVSGEQYF.

This chain uses TRBV28 with TRBJ1-1; 7 bases match TRBD1. Per the germline V gene, CDR1 is MDHEN and CDR2 is SYDVKM. The CDR3 totals 15 residues. Losses at the gene ends were 4 bases for V and 1 base for J; bases not matched to a gene: 6. CDR3 sequence (DNA): TGTGCCAGCAGTTCCACAGGGGCATGGAACACTGAAGCTTTCTTT. It specifies CASSSTGAWNTEAFF. The full variable domain, rest sourced from reference TRBV28 and TRBJ1-1, is DVKVTQSSRYLVKRTGEKVFLECVQDMDHENMFWYRQDPGLGLRLIYFSYDVKMKEKGDIPEGYSVSREKKERFSLILESASTNQTSMYLCASSSTGAWNTEAFFGQGTRLTVV.

The rearrangement links TRBV28 to TRBJ2-7; 12 bases line up with TRBD2. CDR1 is MDHEN and CDR2 is SYDVKM in the germline V gene. CDR3 length equals 19 residues. Trimming cost V 4 bases and J 3 bases; bases outside gene matches: 16. CDR3 nucleotides: TGTGCCAGCAGTTGGACTAGCGGGATTAAGAGCCTATTAATCTACGAGCAGTACTTC. Translated, it gives CASSWTSGIKSLLIYEQYF.

This clone was seen ten or more times. The chain links TRBV7-9 to TRBJ1-6; D is perhaps TRBD1 (5 bases). Trimming removed 11 bases from V and 10 bases from J, with 21 bases in between. CDR1 and CDR2 from the germline V gene are SEHNR and FQNEAQ (reference sequence). CDR3 size: 14 residues. The CDR3 is CALEGQGTSSPLHF. DNA of the CDR3: TGTGCCCTAGAAGGGCAGGGTACGAGCTCACCCCTCCACTTT.